One and the same sample provided the 8 T cell receptor beta chains below, sequenced in a study of blood T cell repertoires in COVID-19. Sequencing was performed with immunoSEQ multiplex PCR; in TCRdb, only in-frame clones are kept and a portion is missing. The sample has more than 150,000 clones, 86% seen once. The source material was peripheral blood. These receptors were obtained from a woman aged 70-85 years with acute or convalescent COVID-19.

This chain connects TRBV4-3 to TRBJ2-4, with TRBD1 matching 9 bases. V trimming: 5 bases; J trimming: 5 bases; junction bases outside the gene matches: 4. The V gene's germline CDR1 is LGHNA and CDR2 YSLEER. The CDR3 extends over 14 amino acids. CDR3 in amino acids: CASSSWTGENIQYF. CDR3 coding DNA: TGCGCCAGCAGCTCGTGGACAGGGGAAAACATTCAGTACTTC.

CDR3 sequence reads: CASSPPGLAGVNTGELFF. The CDR3 DNA sequence: TGTGCCAGTAGTCCGCCGGGACTAGCGGGAGTTAACACCGGGGAGCTGTTTTTT. The rearrangement links TRBV19 to TRBJ2-2, with 14 nucleotides matching TRBD2. Losses at the gene ends were 5 bases for V and 2 bases for J; bases not matched to a gene: 7. This CDR3 comprises 18 residues. Per germline, CDR1 LNHDA and CDR2 SQIVND (reference sequence).

The chain has TRBV3-1 (or the pseudogene TRBV3-2) and TRBJ1-2; 9 bases fit TRBD1. V was pared by 6 bases and J by 6 bases, with 5 bases of the junction left unmatched. Germline-derived CDR1 and CDR2 are LGHDT and YNNKEL (reference sequence). The CDR3 is 13 residues long. The CDR3, as DNA: TGTGCCAGCAGGGGGACAGGGAAGGATGGCTACACCTTC. It encodes CASRGTGKDGYTF.

The chain couples TRBV12-3 or TRBV12-4 to TRBJ1-5; no firm D call. V dropped 2 bases and J dropped 11 bases, with 7 bases sitting between them. The CDR3 sequence is 11 residues long. The CDR3 loop reads CASSLRGTQHF. The CDR3 DNA follows: TGTGCCAGCAGTTTAAGAGGGACCCAGCATTTT.

The chain couples TRBV9 to TRBJ1-3; no definite D call. Germline loops: CDR1 SGDLS, CDR2 YYNGEE. V gave up 4 bases and J gave up 0 bases, with 5 bases separating them. The CDR3 totals 13 residues. The CDR3 DNA follows: TGTGCCAGCAGCCCGAGCTCTGGAAACACCATATATTTT. Translated, it gives CASSPSSGNTIYF.

This rearrangement joins TRBV29-1 to TRBJ1-5, with D possibly matching TRBD1 (5 bases). This CDR3 spans 12 amino acids. Germline loops: CDR1 SQVTM, CDR2 ANQGSEA. Trimming removed 6 bases at V and 1 base at J, with 7 bases between. For the CDR3, the DNA is TGCAGCGTCGCAGGGAGCAATCAGCCCCAGCATTTT. Amino acids: CSVAGSNQPQHF.

The chain combines TRBV10-2 with TRBJ2-1; D might be TRBD1 (5 bases). V was pared by 1 base and J by 5 bases, with 15 bases between. From germline, CDR1 is WSHSY and CDR2 SAAADI. There are 16 residues in the CDR3. DNA for the CDR3: TGCGCCAGCAGTGAGTGGGGCAGTCGGGTCCACAATGAGCAGTTCTTC. This encodes CASSEWGSRVHNEQFF.

The chain recombines TRBV5-1 with TRBJ2-6; tentative D call: TRBD1 (6 bases). CDR1 is SGHRS, CDR2 YFSETQ, per germline. The V end lost 5 bases, the J end lost 4 bases, and 19 bases lay between the germline ends. This CDR3 contains 17 residues. CDR3 DNA sequence: TGCGCCAGCAGACAAGGGGGACGGGTCGCGGGGGCCAACGTCCTGACTTTC. It translates to CASRQGGRVAGANVLTF. The full variable domain, completed using reference TRBV5-1 and TRBJ2-6, is KAGVTQTPRYLIKTRGQQVTLSCSPISGHRSVSWYQQTPGQGLQFLFEYFSETQRNKGNFPGRFSGRQFSNSRSEMNVSTLELGDSALYLCASRQGGRVAGANVLTFGAGSRLTVL.